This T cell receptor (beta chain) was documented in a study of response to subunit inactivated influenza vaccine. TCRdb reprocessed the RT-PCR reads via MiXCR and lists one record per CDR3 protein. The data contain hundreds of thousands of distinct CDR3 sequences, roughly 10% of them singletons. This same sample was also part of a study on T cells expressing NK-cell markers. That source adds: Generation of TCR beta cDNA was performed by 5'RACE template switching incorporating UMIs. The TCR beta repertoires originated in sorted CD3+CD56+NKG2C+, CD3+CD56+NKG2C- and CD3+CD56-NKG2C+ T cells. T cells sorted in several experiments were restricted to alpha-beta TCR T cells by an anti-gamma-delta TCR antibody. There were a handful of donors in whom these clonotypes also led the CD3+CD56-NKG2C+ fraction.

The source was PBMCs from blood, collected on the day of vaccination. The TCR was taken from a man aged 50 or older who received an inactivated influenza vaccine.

The DNA of the CDR3 is TGTGCCTGGAGTCCACCGGGACAAAGAATCCACGAGCAGTACTTC. Encoded protein: CAWSPPGQRIHEQYF. This sequence joins TRBV30 and TRBJ2-7, with D tentatively TRBD1 (6 bases). The ends were cut back, 2 bases at V and 5 bases at J, with 19 bases in the middle. The CDR3 totals 15 residues. Germline CDR1 GTSNPN, CDR2 SVGIG (reference sequence).